Shown below are 9 T cell receptor beta chains from a single sample sequenced in a study of T cells after yellow fever vaccination (dated by TCRdb to 2018 to 2020). Read against the paper, the sample's treatment or condition label means: live attenuated yellow fever vaccine strain. Library preparation employed 5' RACE. Instrument used: Illumina NovaSeq 6000. The public reads were reanalyzed by TCRdb: fastp trimming at Q25, MiXCR alignment, in-frame beta chains only. Entries that share a CDR3 protein sequence are merged under the most common genes and DNA. The sample table holds 300,000 to 350,000 distinct CDR3 sequences, of which roughly 4.3% were seen once. The top ten clonotypes cover roughly 21% of the sample. Sequenced material: PBMCs, taken 15 days after the yellow fever booster vaccination. The receptors shown here come from a man aged 18 to 35 who received the YFV17D yellow fever vaccine.

In this sample, this clonotype turned up a few times. The chain's CDR3 is CSARLAGLETQYF. The DNA for the CDR3 is TGCAGTGCTAGACTAGCGGGGTTAGAGACCCAGTACTTC. The chain has TRBV20-1 and TRBJ2-5, with 9 positions matching TRBD2. The CDR3 sequence is 13 residues long. V lost 2 bases, J lost 4 bases, and 2 bases stayed unmatched. The germline gives CDR1 DFQATT, CDR2 SNEGSKA (reference sequence).

The table lists this clonotype with many counts. This rearrangement joins TRBV4-1 to TRBJ2-5, with a possible D match to TRBD2 (6 bases). Trimming stripped 5 bases from V and 1 base from J, with 14 bases between. Germline V gene lookup returns CDR1 MGHRA and CDR2 YSYEKL. CDR3 size: 15 residues. CDR3 bases: TGCGCCAGCAGCTCCCATGGGCGGGGCCAAGAGACCCAGTACTTC. Translating it yields CASSSHGRGQETQYF.

V is TRBV4-2 and J is TRBJ1-4, with D possibly TRBD1 on 6 matching bases. Germline assignment: CDR1 LGHNA and CDR2 YNFKEQ. The CDR3 extends over 16 amino acids. The germline V and J ends were trimmed by 0 bases and 8 bases, with 16 bases remaining between them. The CDR3 nucleotides are TGTGCCAGCAGCCAAGACGGGGGCCCATATGGAGAAAAACTGTTTTTT. Its protein product is CASSQDGGPYGEKLFF.

This clonotype has a count of ten or more. The chain is built from TRBV18 and TRBJ2-3; D perhaps matches TRBD1 (6 bases). V dropped 3 bases and J dropped 7 bases, with 14 bases sitting between them. Looked up from germline, CDR1 is KGHSH and CDR2 is LQKENI. The CDR3 loop spans 14 amino acids. CDR3 residues: CASSPRQGLNTQYF. CDR3 DNA sequence: TGTGCCAGCTCACCCCGGCAGGGGTTGAATACGCAGTATTTT.

This clonotype was seen ten or more times. V usage is TRBV20-1 and J usage is TRBJ2-7; 8 nucleotides line up with TRBD2. V was pared by 0 bases and J by 2 bases, with 6 bases of the junction left unmatched. The CDR3 sequence is 15 residues long. Germline lookup yields CDR1 DFQATT and CDR2 SNEGSKA (reference sequence). The CDR3 coding sequence is TGCAGTGCTAGAGACAGGCGGGGGGACCCCTACGAGCAGTACTTC. Its protein product is CSARDRRGDPYEQYF.

The chain links TRBV29-1 to TRBJ1-2, with 7 bases identical to TRBD1. CDR1 is SQVTM, CDR2 ANQGSEA, per germline. V lost 5 bases, J lost 5 bases, and 14 bases stayed unmatched. The CDR3 has 15 residues. CDR3 protein: CSVLMHRDSIYGYTF. The CDR3 nucleotides are TGCAGCGTTCTAATGCACCGGGACAGCATATATGGCTACACCTTC. Using reference TRBV29-1 and TRBJ1-2 for the parts outside the CDR3, the full variable domain is SAVISQKPSRDICQRGTSLTIQCQVDSQVTMMFWYRQQPGQSLTLIATANQGSEATYESGFVIDKFPISRPNLTFSTLTVSNMSPEDSSIYLCSVLMHRDSIYGYTFGSGTRLTVV.

This clonotype was detected ten times or more. The chain combines TRBV5-1 with TRBJ2-1; D remains unclear. The CDR3 runs 14 residues. Germline V gene sequence: CDR1 SGHRS, CDR2 YFSETQ. V was clipped by 4 bases and J by 4 bases, with 12 bases between them. The CDR3 here is CASSGQTIYNEQFF. The CDR3 DNA sequence: TGCGCCAGCAGCGGCCAGACAATTTACAATGAGCAGTTCTTC.

V is TRBV2 and J is TRBJ1-5; D is unresolved. Germline CDR1 is SNHLY and CDR2 is FYNNEI. The CDR3 runs to 15 residues. Trimming removed 3 bases from V and 4 bases from J, with 13 bases in between. In DNA, the CDR3 is TGTGCCAGCAGTGAGAGGTCGGGCAGGAATCAGCCCCAGCATTTT. Translation gives CASSERSGRNQPQHF.

This clonotype turned up a few times. V and J are TRBV30 and TRBJ2-7; TRBD2 is a possible D gene (7 bases). V lost 3 bases and J lost 2, with 17 bases in between. Per germline, CDR1 GTSNPN and CDR2 SVGIG (reference sequence). The length of the CDR3 is 15 residues. For the CDR3, the DNA is TGTGCCTGGAGATGGGGGGGGCTCTTGACCTACGAGCAGTACTTC. It specifies CAWRWGGLLTYEQYF.